The 8 T cell receptor beta chains reported below all come from one sample, sequenced in a study of a mutant IDH1 vaccine in newly diagnosed glioma. TCRdb's copy holds only in-frame clones and misses some; the assay was immunoSEQ multiplex PCR. The table lists over 30,000 clones, approximately 90% of them singletons. Time point denoted: week 47, end of study. With topical imiquimod, each dose of the vaccine consisted of 300 ug of mutant IDH1 20-mer peptide. These receptors are not linked to any known antigen. Material: PBMCs, obtained from a glioma patient whose treatment included an IDH1 peptide vaccine. The receptors were gathered from a woman aged 30 to 39 with glioma.

The chain has TRBV19 and TRBJ2-2; TRBD2 matches at 8 bases. CDR1 and CDR2 from the germline V gene are LNHDA and SQIVND (reference sequence). V shed 5 bases, J shed 1 base, and the junction held 15 bases outside the gene matches. The CDR3 totals 19 residues. The CDR3, as DNA: TGTGCCAGTAGTCCTGATTACGGCGGCGGGGGGCTGAACACCGGGGAGCTGTTTTTT. Translation gives CASSPDYGGGGLNTGELFF.

The chain is built from TRBV7-6 and TRBJ1-1; no firm D call. Germline CDR1 and CDR2: SGHVS and FNYEAQ. V was clipped by 6 bases and J by 1 base, with 9 bases between them. CDR3 length: 13 residues. The CDR3: CASSPTGNTEAFF. The CDR3 region has the DNA TGTGCCAGCAGTCCGACGGGGAACACTGAAGCTTTCTTT. The full variable domain, with the rest looked up from reference TRBV7-6 and TRBJ1-1, is GAGVSQSPRYKVTKRGQDVALRCDPISGHVSLYWYRQALGQGPEFLTYFNYEAQQDKSGLPNDRFSAERPEGSISTLTIQRTEQRDSAMYRCASSPTGNTEAFFGQGTRLTVV.

This chain uses TRBV25-1 with TRBJ2-5, with 7 bases identical to TRBD2. The CDR3 covers 15 residues. Germline V gives CDR1 MGHDK, CDR2 SYGVNS. The ends lost 6 bases at V and 7 bases at J; junction bases unmatched: 14. The CDR3 sequence is CASREKRGPLATQYF. CDR3 bases: TGTGCCAGCAGGGAGAAGCGGGGCCCCCTCGCGACCCAGTACTTC.

This clone occurred a few times. The V and J genes are TRBV6-5 and TRBJ1-1, with D unresolved. Germline V lookup: CDR1 MNHEY, CDR2 SVGAGI. The germline V and J ends were trimmed by 5 bases and 3 bases, with 13 bases remaining between them. This CDR3 is 14 amino acids long. CDR3 amino acids: CASSRRARDTEAFF. The CDR3 bases are TGTGCCAGCAGTAGGAGGGCCCGGGACACTGAAGCTTTCTTT.

This clone came up once. The chain carries TRBV5-1 and TRBJ2-7; 10 nucleotides match TRBD1. CDR1 is SGHRS and CDR2 is YFSETQ in the germline V gene. V gave up 3 bases and J gave up 6 bases; unmatched junction bases: 12. The CDR3 extends over 16 amino acids. The DNA of the CDR3 is TGCGCCAGCAGCTCCCGCGCGGGGACAGGGGTACGCGAGCAGTACTTC. Its protein is CASSSRAGTGVREQYF.

V usage is TRBV29-1 and J usage is TRBJ2-3; D possibly corresponds to TRBD1 (6 bases). V was pared by 2 bases and J by 6 bases, with 18 bases between. The germline CDR1 and CDR2 sequences are SQVTM and ANQGSEA. This CDR3 has 15 amino acids. The CDR3 DNA is TGCAGCGTTGAACCGCTTTGGGGGCAAGCCGATACGCAGTATTTT. Protein product: CSVEPLWGQADTQYF.

The chain uses TRBV18 and TRBJ2-3; 8 bases are a match to TRBD2. Germline V gene lookup returns CDR1 KGHSH and CDR2 LQKENI. The trim removed 1 base at V and 4 bases at J, leaving 7 bases unmatched. This CDR3 contains 16 residues. The CDR3 nucleotides are TGTGCCAGCTCACCACAAAAGCGGGGGCAGGCAGATACGCAGTATTTT. Protein: CASSPQKRGQADTQYF. The full variable domain, its missing parts supplied by reference TRBV18 and TRBJ2-3, is NAGVMQNPRHLVRRRGQEARLRCSPMKGHSHVYWYRQLPEEGLKFMVYLQKENIIDESGMPKERFSAEFPKEGPSILRIQQVVRGDSAAYFCASSPQKRGQADTQYFGPGTRLTVL.

The chain joins TRBV5-6 to TRBJ1-2; 11 bases fit TRBD1. This CDR3 spans 15 amino acids. Germline-derived CDR1 and CDR2 are SGHDT and YYEEEE. With 4 bases clipped from V and 5 bases from J, the junction kept 7 bases outside the gene matches. The CDR3 protein is CASSTGQGEGYGYTF. CDR3 bases: TGTGCCAGCAGCACGGGACAGGGGGAAGGTTATGGCTACACCTTC.